The T cell receptor beta chain under discussion was sequenced for a study of cytomegalovirus exposure and HLA in healthy donors. At the level of the study: The same platform used for the 650 to 700 first-cohort repertoires was also used for the approximately 120 validation repertoires, as a later analysis reported.

The table came from immunoSEQ multiplex PCR; TCRdb's copy has only in-frame clones and leaves some out. Of 150,000 to 160,000 clones in the sample, around nine tenths were seen once. Study observations and caveats: The investigators catalogued 150 to 200 TCR beta chains as cytomegalovirus-associated. Rarity marked most TCR sequences, yet some public TCRs occurred in many donors.

J gave up 5 bases and V 3 bases, and 6 bases lay outside the gene matches. Germline loops: CDR1 LNHDA, CDR2 SQIVND (reference sequence). This CDR3 has 16 amino acids. Remarks on this clone: Antigen unknown.

The sequenced sample was PBMCs. This chain joins TRBV19 and TRBJ2-4; 11 positions agree with TRBD1. This TCR derives from a man aged 18 to 29 in good health and CMV-seropositive. DNA of the CDR3: TGTGCCAGTAGTATGTCGGGACAGGGGGTGGAAAACATTCAGTACTTC. This encodes CASSMSGQGVENIQYF.